This T cell receptor (beta chain) originates from a study of Ad26.COV2.S vaccination and SARS-CoV-2 variants. General observations from the study: Individuals receiving vaccine had higher spike-specific TCR breadth than placebo recipients did. It was found that vaccine and placebo recipients had similar non-spike TCR breadth. Total T cell responses were possibly underestimated by TCR breadth and depth analyses.

To note about this clone: Its antigen remains unidentified.

Germline V gives CDR1 SGHTA, CDR2 FQGNSA. Unmatched junction bases numbered 8, after V lost 4 bases and J lost 5 bases. CDR3 length equals 16 residues. Data came from immunoSEQ multiplex PCR; TCRdb stores just in-frame clones and leaves some out. The repertoire holds more than 400,000 clones, with 90% as singletons. Treatment here: roughly 18 received Ad26.COV2.S at low or high dose, single or two shots; 5 received placebo; per-sample allocation not given. Sample collection was performed on day 63 after the first vaccine or placebo injection. V is TRBV7-2 and J is TRBJ2-7, with 13 bases fitting TRBD2. The receptor's source is a person aged 18-60 years who received the Ad26.COV2.S COVID-19 vaccine or a placebo. The sample in question was peripheral blood, obtained in a trial of Ad26.COV2.S vaccine versus placebo. The CDR3 DNA reads as TGTGCCAGCAGCTCAACCCCCGGACTAGCGGGAGACGAGCAGTACTTC. Translated: CASSSTPGLAGDEQYF.